The 31 T cell receptor beta chains presented below share a single source sample, sequenced in a study of blood T cell repertoires in COVID-19. Clones were read by immunoSEQ multiplex PCR, and TCRdb kept only the in-frame ones, dropping some. The profile shows approximately 390,000 clones, roughly 89% of them singletons. The sample comprised peripheral blood. These receptor sequences come from a man between 18 and 29 years old with active or convalescent COVID-19.

This clone occurred once. The chain has TRBV7-9 and TRBJ1-2; the match to TRBD1 covers 7 bases. The CDR3 totals 15 residues. With V trimmed by 0 bases and J by 5 bases, 6 bases remained unmatched. Germline V gene data show CDR1 as SEHNR and CDR2 as FQNEAQ (reference sequence). CDR3 amino acids: CASSLARQGTYGYTF. CDR3 DNA sequence: TGTGCCAGCAGCTTAGCGAGACAGGGAACTTATGGCTACACCTTC.

The rearrangement joins TRBV6-6 to TRBJ2-7, with 7 bases fitting TRBD2. Germline loops: CDR1 MNHNY, CDR2 SVGAGI (reference sequence). This CDR3 contains 14 residues. With V trimmed by 3 bases and J by 7 bases, 9 bases remained unmatched. The CDR3 region has the DNA TGTGCCAGCAGTTATGGCGGGAGTGAGTGGGAGCAGTACTTC. As protein: CASSYGGSEWEQYF.

This clone was counted between two and nine times. The rearrangement links TRBV7-9 to TRBJ1-3; D perhaps matches TRBD1 (6 bases). CDR1 and CDR2 (germline): SEHNR, FQNEAQ (reference sequence). Trimming shortened V by 1 base and J by 0 bases, and 10 bases separated the two germline ends. This CDR3 is 16 amino acids long. CDR3 DNA sequence: TGTGCCAGCAGCTTAGGTGGGGGCAGCTCTGGAAACACCATATATTTT. It encodes CASSLGGGSSGNTIYF.

The rearrangement uses TRBV6-5 and TRBJ2-5; 7 positions match TRBD1. Per germline, CDR1 MNHEY and CDR2 SVGAGI. Unmatched junction bases numbered 11, after V lost 11 bases and J lost 5 bases. The CDR3 loop spans 13 amino acids. This CDR3 reads CACIRDSYETQYF. CDR3 DNA: TGTGCCTGCATCCGGGACAGCTACGAGACCCAGTACTTC.

The V gene is TRBV5-4, the J gene TRBJ2-3; 7 nucleotides line up with TRBD2. CDR3 length: 15 amino acids. Germline lookup yields CDR1 SGHNT and CDR2 YYREEE (reference sequence). With 4 bases clipped from V and 1 base from J, the junction kept 6 bases outside the gene matches. CDR3 coding DNA: TGTGCCAGCAGCGTAAGCGGGATTCGCACAGATACGCAGTATTTT. Protein product: CASSVSGIRTDTQYF.

The rearrangement joins TRBV10-3 to TRBJ1-2, with 10 nucleotides matching TRBD1. Germline V gene lookup returns CDR1 ENHRY and CDR2 SYGVKD. V was clipped by 6 bases and J by 0 bases; unmatched bases: 1. The CDR3 runs to 14 residues. CDR3 residues: CAIRGQGTNYGYTF. CDR3 DNA: TGTGCCATCAGGGGACAGGGGACTAACTATGGCTACACCTTC.

This clone was seen just once. This sequence joins TRBV18 and TRBJ1-5, with D possibly TRBD1 on 6 matching bases. Looked up from germline, CDR1 is KGHSH and CDR2 is LQKENI. The CDR3 runs 15 residues. Trimming removed 6 bases from V and 3 bases from J, with 15 bases in between. CDR3 nucleotides: TGTGCCAGCTCGCCAAACCGGGACAACAATCAGCCCCAGCATTTT. Protein product: CASSPNRDNNQPQHF.

J is TRBJ2-5 and V is TRBV27, with 8 bases fitting TRBD2. From germline, CDR1 is MNHEY and CDR2 SMNVEV (reference sequence). The CDR3 covers 14 residues. Trimming at V came to 7 bases and at J to 3 bases, leaving 7 bases not matched to a gene. The DNA of the CDR3 is TGTGCCAGCATGAAAGCGGGAGCCGAAGAGACCCAGTACTTC. As protein: CASMKAGAEETQYF.

CDR3 protein: CASSVLIGTSGSYNEQFF. As DNA, the CDR3 is TGTGCCAGCAGCGTACTCATTGGGACTAGCGGGAGTTACAATGAGCAGTTCTTC. The chain carries TRBV9 and TRBJ2-1, with 14 positions matching TRBD2. Per germline, CDR1 SGDLS and CDR2 YYNGEE. This CDR3 spans 18 amino acids. Unmatched junction bases numbered 7, after V lost 1 base and J lost 4 bases. The variable domain in full, with the rest retrieved from reference TRBV9 and TRBJ2-1, is DSGVTQTPKHLITATGQRVTLRCSPRSGDLSVYWYQQSLDQGLQFLIQYYNGEERAKGNILERFSAQQFPDLHSELNLSSLELGDSALYFCASSVLIGTSGSYNEQFFGPGTRLTVL.

The rearrangement joins TRBV9 to TRBJ1-4; the D gene is possibly TRBD1 (5 bases). V lost 0 bases, J lost 4 bases, and 16 bases lay in between. Per germline, CDR1 SGDLS and CDR2 YYNGEE. CDR3 length: 17 amino acids. The CDR3 sequence: CASSVEDRGDGNEKLFF. CDR3 DNA sequence: TGTGCCAGCAGCGTAGAGGATAGGGGCGATGGTAATGAAAAACTGTTTTTT.

Written as DNA, the CDR3 is TGTGCCAGCAGTGAAACGGGTTTGAGACAGTGGACTGGAAACACCATATATTTT. Its translation is CASSETGLRQWTGNTIYF. V is TRBV2 and J is TRBJ1-3; weak D call: TRBD1 (5 bases). Deletions cut 2 bases from V and 2 bases from J, with 19 bases between. The germline gives CDR1 SNHLY, CDR2 FYNNEI. CDR3 size: 18 residues.

This CDR3 is CASSVGSSGGPSTDTQYF. For the CDR3, the DNA is TGTGCCAGCAGCGTAGGATCCAGCGGGGGGCCTAGCACAGATACGCAGTATTTT. The chain carries TRBV9 and TRBJ2-3; TRBD2 aligns across 9 bases. This CDR3 is built from 18 residues. V lost 0 bases to trimming and J lost 0 bases; unmatched junction nucleotides: 8. The germline gives CDR1 SGDLS, CDR2 YYNGEE. The full variable domain, its missing parts supplied by reference TRBV9 and TRBJ2-3, is DSGVTQTPKHLITATGQRVTLRCSPRSGDLSVYWYQQSLDQGLQFLIQYYNGEERAKGNILERFSAQQFPDLHSELNLSSLELGDSALYFCASSVGSSGGPSTDTQYFGPGTRLTVL.

The chain employs TRBV5-1 and TRBJ2-3, with 12 bases identical to TRBD2. The germline V gene encodes CDR1 SGHRS and CDR2 YFSETQ. V gave up 4 bases and J gave up 6 bases; unmatched junction bases: 24. The CDR3 contains 21 residues. The CDR3 sequence is CASSLYGLAGSSGSVLDTQYF. In DNA form, the CDR3 reads TGCGCCAGCAGCCTTTACGGACTAGCGGGATCGTCCGGCTCGGTTTTGGATACGCAGTATTTT.

This chain connects TRBV4-2 to TRBJ2-3; 11 positions match TRBD2. V was pared by 7 bases and J by 6 bases, with 6 bases of the junction left unmatched. This CDR3 contains 14 residues. From germline, CDR1 is LGHNA and CDR2 YNFKEQ. For the CDR3, the DNA is TGTGCCAGCAAACTAGCGGGAGCGGTGGATACGCAGTATTTT. As protein: CASKLAGAVDTQYF.

V gene TRBV2 combines with J gene TRBJ1-5; TRBD1 matches 10 bases. CDR3 length equals 14 residues. Germline assignment: CDR1 SNHLY and CDR2 FYNNEI. With V trimmed by 8 bases and J by 6 bases, 7 bases remained unmatched. The CDR3 DNA follows: TGTGCCAGCCGACAGGGGGCGCAAGTTCAGCCCCAGCATTTT. It codes for CASRQGAQVQPQHF.

V gene TRBV12-3 or TRBV12-4 combines with J gene TRBJ1-3; D remains unclear. The CDR3 contains 13 residues. V lost 7 bases and J lost 3, with 10 bases in between. The CDR3 region has the DNA TGTGCCAGCACCCAAACTGGTGGAAACACCATATATTTT. The encoded protein is CASTQTGGNTIYF.

In the case of this clone: The identical CDR3 is also encoded by other nucleotide sequences in the sample. The chain links TRBV18 to TRBJ1-4, with 10 nucleotides matching TRBD1. There are 15 residues in the CDR3. The V gene's germline CDR1 is KGHSH and CDR2 LQKENI. Trimming cost V 3 bases and J 5 bases; bases outside gene matches: 3. CDR3 nucleotide sequence: TGTGCCAGCTCACCCGGGGACAGGGGAAATGAAAAACTGTTTTTT. Translating gives CASSPGDRGNEKLFF.

The chain couples TRBV29-1 to TRBJ2-7; possibly TRBD2 for D (5 bases). V gave up 8 bases and J gave up 6 bases, with 14 bases separating them. Germline-derived CDR1 and CDR2 are SQVTM and ANQGSEA. The CDR3 has 11 amino acids. CDR3 sequence: CSWVAGREQYF. The CDR3 DNA sequence: TGCAGCTGGGTGGCGGGCCGCGAGCAGTACTTC.

This chain joins TRBV5-4 and TRBJ2-7, with 11 bases identical to TRBD1. The J segment lost 3 bases and the V segment lost 4 bases, leaving 3 bases of the junction unmatched. The CDR3 contains 14 residues. In germline, CDR1 is SGHNT, CDR2 YYREEE (reference sequence). The CDR3 DNA follows: TGTGCCAGCAGCGCCGGGACAGGGGGCTACGAGCAGTACTTC. This sequence encodes CASSAGTGGYEQYF.

The chain employs TRBV28 and TRBJ1-5; maybe TRBD1 (6 bases). This CDR3 has 14 residues. CDR1 is MDHEN, CDR2 SYDVKM, per germline. V dropped 6 bases and J dropped 7 bases, with 16 bases sitting between them. The CDR3 nucleotides are TGTGCCAGCAGCCCTGTTCGGGACATCCAGCCCCAGCATTTT. The encoded protein is CASSPVRDIQPQHF. Based on the CDR3 plus reference TRBV28 and TRBJ1-5, the full variable domain is DVKVTQSSRYLVKRTGEKVFLECVQDMDHENMFWYRQDPGLGLRLIYFSYDVKMKEKGDIPEGYSVSREKKERFSLILESASTNQTSMYLCASSPVRDIQPQHFGDGTRLSIL.

This clone was detected once. The genes are TRBV19 and TRBJ1-1; TRBD1 aligns across 9 bases. Germline V gene lookup returns CDR1 LNHDA and CDR2 SQIVND (reference sequence). The trim removed 4 bases at V and 12 bases at J, leaving 15 bases unmatched. CDR3 size: 15 residues. The CDR3 reads CASSRTRTGATETFF. The CDR3 DNA reads TGTGCCAGTAGTAGAACCAGGACAGGGGCGACAGAAACTTTCTTT.

This chain's CDR3 is CASSFLAGGLNEQFF. The CDR3 bases are TGTGCCAGCAGCTTTTTAGCGGGGGGGCTGAATGAGCAGTTCTTC. The chain carries TRBV7-2 and TRBJ2-1; 11 positions agree with TRBD2. The germline CDR1 and CDR2 sequences are SGHTA and FQGNSA. Losses at the gene ends were 3 bases for V and 7 bases for J; bases not matched to a gene: 5. The CDR3 is made up of 15 amino acids.

V gene TRBV7-2 combines with J gene TRBJ2-1, with a possible D match to TRBD2 (6 bases). V lost 3 bases, J lost 6 bases, and 21 bases lay in between. Germline assignment: CDR1 SGHTA and CDR2 FQGNSA. The CDR3 totals 17 residues. In nucleotides, the CDR3 is TGTGCCAGCAGCTTCAGGCCGGGAGTAAGATCTGGCAATGAGCAGTTCTTC. It translates to CASSFRPGVRSGNEQFF. Based on the CDR3 plus reference TRBV7-2 and TRBJ2-1, the full variable domain is GAGVSQSPSNKVTEKGKDVELRCDPISGHTALYWYRQSLGQGLEFLIYFQGNSAPDKSGLPSDRFSAERTGGSVSTLTIQRTQQEDSAVYLCASSFRPGVRSGNEQFFGPGTRLTVL.

The chain links TRBV7-2 to TRBJ1-1; no firm D call. Germline CDR1 SGHTA, CDR2 FQGNSA. V was trimmed by 2 bases and J by 5 bases, leaving 21 bases between them. There are 17 residues in the CDR3. CDR3 nucleotides: TGTGCCAGCAGCTTATCCCTCCGGGGTGGGGTTTTGACTGAAGCTTTCTTT. This encodes CASSLSLRGGVLTEAFF.

This chain joins TRBV24-1 and TRBJ1-5, with TRBD1 identical over 9 bases. CDR1 and CDR2 from the germline V gene are KGHDR and SFDVKD. V dropped 7 bases and J dropped 0; count of bases not matched to a gene: 15. The CDR3 has 19 residues. CDR3 bases: TGTGCCACCAGACAGGGCCCGGGACAGGGAGGTTATAGCAATCAGCCCCAGCATTTT. This translates into CATRQGPGQGGYSNQPQHF.

This chain uses TRBV29-1 with TRBJ2-7, with TRBD2 identical over 7 bases. The CDR3 covers 13 residues. From germline, CDR1 is SQVTM and CDR2 ANQGSEA. V lost 1 base and J lost 3; bases outside the gene matches: 3. This chain's CDR3 is CSVEGRESYEQYF. CDR3 nucleotide sequence: TGCAGCGTTGAAGGGCGGGAGAGCTACGAGCAGTACTTC.

V usage is TRBV6-5 and J usage is TRBJ2-1; 8 bases fit TRBD1. V shed 5 bases and J 8 bases; nucleotides not matched to a gene: 11. Germline assignment: CDR1 MNHEY and CDR2 SVGAGI. This CDR3 has 15 amino acids. DNA for the CDR3: TGTGCCAGCAGTCACCGGGACAGGTTGGTGGATGAGCAGTTCTTC. This encodes CASSHRDRLVDEQFF.

This CDR3 is CASSPTGTSGHEQYF. In DNA form, the CDR3 reads TGTGCCAGCAGCCCTACGGGGACTAGCGGGCACGAGCAGTACTTC. This chain links TRBV3-1 (or the pseudogene TRBV3-2) with TRBJ2-7; 12 nucleotides align to TRBD2. CDR1 and CDR2 from the germline V gene are LGHDT and YNNKEL (reference sequence). This CDR3 has 15 residues. Trimming cost V 4 bases and J 5 bases; bases outside gene matches: 6.

The V and J genes are TRBV28 and TRBJ1-6; tentatively, D is TRBD1 (5 bases). The CDR3 sequence is 16 residues long. V was clipped by 2 bases and J by 0 bases, with 8 bases between them. CDR1 is MDHEN, CDR2 SYDVKM, per germline. CDR3 in amino acids: CASSLRGSSYNSPLHF. CDR3 DNA sequence: TGTGCCAGCAGTTTACGGGGGAGCTCCTATAATTCACCCCTCCACTTT.

This chain uses TRBV24-1 with TRBJ1-5; 9 bases align to TRBD1. From germline, CDR1 is KGHDR and CDR2 SFDVKD. V was pared by 3 bases and J by 5 bases, with 4 bases of the junction left unmatched. The CDR3 is 15 residues long. CDR3 amino acids: CATSDPRQGDQPQHF. The CDR3, as DNA: TGTGCCACCAGTGATCCGAGACAGGGGGATCAGCCCCAGCATTTT.

This chain's CDR3 is CASSPRGTGVYYTF. CDR3 nucleotide sequence: TGTGCCAGCAGCCCACGGGGGACAGGGGTTTACTACACCTTC. This chain uses TRBV9 with TRBJ1-2, with 10 bases identical to TRBD1. Germline CDR1 SGDLS, CDR2 YYNGEE. CDR3 length: 14 amino acids. The junction had 10 bases not matched to a gene; V was cut back by 4 bases and J by 10 bases.